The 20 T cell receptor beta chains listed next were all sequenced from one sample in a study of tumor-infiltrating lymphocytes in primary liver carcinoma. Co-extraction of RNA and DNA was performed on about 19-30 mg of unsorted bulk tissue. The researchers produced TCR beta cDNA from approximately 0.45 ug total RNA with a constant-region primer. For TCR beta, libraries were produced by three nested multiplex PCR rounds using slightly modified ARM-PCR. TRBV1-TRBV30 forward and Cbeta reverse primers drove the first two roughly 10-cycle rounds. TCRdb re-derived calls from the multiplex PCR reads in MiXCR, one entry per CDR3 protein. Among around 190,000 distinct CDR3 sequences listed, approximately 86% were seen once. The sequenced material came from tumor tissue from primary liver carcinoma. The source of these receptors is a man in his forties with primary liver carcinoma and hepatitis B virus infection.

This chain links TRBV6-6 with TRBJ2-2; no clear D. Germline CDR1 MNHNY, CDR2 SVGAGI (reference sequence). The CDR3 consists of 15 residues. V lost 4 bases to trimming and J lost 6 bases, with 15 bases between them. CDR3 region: CASSSLRRVSGELFF. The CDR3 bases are TGTGCCAGCAGTTCCCTGAGAAGGGTTTCCGGGGAGCTGTTTTTT.

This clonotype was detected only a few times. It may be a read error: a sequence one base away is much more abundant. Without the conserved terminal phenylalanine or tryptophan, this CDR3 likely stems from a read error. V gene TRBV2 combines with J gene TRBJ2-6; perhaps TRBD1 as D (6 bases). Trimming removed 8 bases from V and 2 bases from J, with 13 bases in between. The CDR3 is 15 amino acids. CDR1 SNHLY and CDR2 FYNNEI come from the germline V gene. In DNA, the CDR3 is TGTGCCAGCTTGTTTCGACAGGCTGGGGCCAACGTCCTGACTTCC. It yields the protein CASLFRQAGANVLTS.

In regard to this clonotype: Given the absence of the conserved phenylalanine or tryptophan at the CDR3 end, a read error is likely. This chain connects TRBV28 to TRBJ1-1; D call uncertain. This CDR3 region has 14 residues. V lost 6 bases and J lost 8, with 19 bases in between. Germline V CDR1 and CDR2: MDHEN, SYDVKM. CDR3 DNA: TGTGCCAGCAGACTCTCGAAAGCGACGACAGAAGCTTTCATT. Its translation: CASRLSKATTEAFI.

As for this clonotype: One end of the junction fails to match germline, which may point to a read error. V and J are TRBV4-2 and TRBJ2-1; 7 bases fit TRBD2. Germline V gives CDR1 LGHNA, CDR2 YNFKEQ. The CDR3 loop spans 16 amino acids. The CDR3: CPSSHESSGNYNEQIF. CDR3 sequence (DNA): TGTCCCAGCAGCCACGAGAGCAGCGGGAACTACAATGAGCAGATCTTC.

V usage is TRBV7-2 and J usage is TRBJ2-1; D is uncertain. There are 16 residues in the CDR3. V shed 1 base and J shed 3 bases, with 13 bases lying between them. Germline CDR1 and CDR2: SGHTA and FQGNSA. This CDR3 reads CASSLVSRRIYNEQFF. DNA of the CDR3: TGTGCCAGCAGCTTAGTAAGCAGGAGAATCTACAATGAGCAGTTCTTC.

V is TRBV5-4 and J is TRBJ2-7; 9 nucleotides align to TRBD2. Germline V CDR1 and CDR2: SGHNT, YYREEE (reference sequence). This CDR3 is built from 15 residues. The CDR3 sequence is CVGSSTSGLTYEQYF. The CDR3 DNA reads TGTGTCGGCAGCTCTACTAGCGGGCTTACCTACGAGCAGTACTTC.

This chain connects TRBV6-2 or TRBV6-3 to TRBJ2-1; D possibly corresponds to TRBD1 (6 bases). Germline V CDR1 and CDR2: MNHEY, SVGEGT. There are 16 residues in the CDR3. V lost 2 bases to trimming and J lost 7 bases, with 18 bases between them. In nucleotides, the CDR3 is TGTGCCAGCAGTTACAGGGGGACGGCCTCGTTAAATGAGCAGTTCTTC. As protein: CASSYRGTASLNEQFF.

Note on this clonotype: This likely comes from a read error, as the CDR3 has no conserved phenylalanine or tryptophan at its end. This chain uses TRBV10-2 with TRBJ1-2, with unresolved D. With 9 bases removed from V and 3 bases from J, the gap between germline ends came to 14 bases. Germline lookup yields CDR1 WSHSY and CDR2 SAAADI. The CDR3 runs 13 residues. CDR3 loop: CASSFLKDYGYTS. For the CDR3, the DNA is TGCGCCAGTAGTTTCCTGAAGGACTATGGCTACACCTCC.

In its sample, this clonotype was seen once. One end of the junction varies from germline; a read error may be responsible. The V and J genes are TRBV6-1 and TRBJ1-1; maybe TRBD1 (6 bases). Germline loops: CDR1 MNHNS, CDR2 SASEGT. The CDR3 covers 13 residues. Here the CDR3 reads CASKAYRDTETFF. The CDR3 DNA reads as TGTGCCAGCAAGGCCTACAGGGACACTGAAACTTTCTTT.

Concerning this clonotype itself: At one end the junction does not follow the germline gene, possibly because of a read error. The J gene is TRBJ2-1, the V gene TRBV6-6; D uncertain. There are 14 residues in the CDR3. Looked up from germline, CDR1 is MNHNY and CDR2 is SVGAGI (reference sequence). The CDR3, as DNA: TGTGCCAGCAATTCCCGGATTACCCCCCTCGGGCAGTTATTC. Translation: CASNSRITPLGQLF.

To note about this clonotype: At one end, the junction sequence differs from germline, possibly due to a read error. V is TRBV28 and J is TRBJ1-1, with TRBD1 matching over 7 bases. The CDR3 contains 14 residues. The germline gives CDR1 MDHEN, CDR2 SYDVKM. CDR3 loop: CASTSGQMNTEAFF. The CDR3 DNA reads TGTGCCAGCACCTCGGGACAGATGAACACTGAAGCTTTTTTT.

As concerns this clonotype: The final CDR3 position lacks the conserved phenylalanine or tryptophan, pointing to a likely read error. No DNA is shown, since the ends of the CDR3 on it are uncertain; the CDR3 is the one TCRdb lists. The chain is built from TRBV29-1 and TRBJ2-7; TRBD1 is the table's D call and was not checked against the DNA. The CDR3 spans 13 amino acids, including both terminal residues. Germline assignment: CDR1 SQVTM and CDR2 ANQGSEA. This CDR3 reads CSVAPTGLHERYI.

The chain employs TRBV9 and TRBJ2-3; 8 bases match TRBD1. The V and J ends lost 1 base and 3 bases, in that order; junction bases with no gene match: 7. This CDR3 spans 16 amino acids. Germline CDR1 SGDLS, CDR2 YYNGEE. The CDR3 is CASSVIKDRATDTQYF. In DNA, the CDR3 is TGTGCCAGCAGCGTAATCAAGGACAGGGCGACAGATACGCAGTATTTT.

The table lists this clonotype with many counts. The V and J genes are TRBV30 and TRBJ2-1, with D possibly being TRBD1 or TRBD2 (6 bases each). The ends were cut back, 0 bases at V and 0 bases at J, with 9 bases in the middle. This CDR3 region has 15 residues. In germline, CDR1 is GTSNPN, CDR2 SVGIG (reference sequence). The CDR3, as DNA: TGTGCCTGGAGTGTAGGAGGGGGCTCCTACAATGAGCAGTTCTTC. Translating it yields CAWSVGGGSYNEQFF. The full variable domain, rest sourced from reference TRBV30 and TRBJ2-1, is SQTIHQWPATLVQPVGSPLSLECTVEGTSNPNLYWYRQAAGRGLQLLFYSVGIGQISSEVPQNLSASRPQDRQFILSSKKLLLSDSGFYLCAWSVGGGSYNEQFFGPGTRLTVL.

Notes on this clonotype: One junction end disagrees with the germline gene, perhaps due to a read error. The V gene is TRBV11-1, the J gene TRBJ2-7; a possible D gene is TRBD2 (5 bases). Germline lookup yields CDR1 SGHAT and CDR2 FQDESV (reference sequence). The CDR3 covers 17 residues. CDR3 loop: CTSKLGPAGESSYEQYF. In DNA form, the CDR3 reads TGTACCAGCAAGCTAGGGCCGGCGGGTGAAAGCTCCTACGAGCAGTACTTC.

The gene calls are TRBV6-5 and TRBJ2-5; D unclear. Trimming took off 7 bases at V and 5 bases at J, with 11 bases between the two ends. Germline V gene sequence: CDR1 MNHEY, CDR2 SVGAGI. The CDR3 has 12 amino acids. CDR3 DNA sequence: TGTGCCAGCACTCCCGAATGGGAGACCCAGTACTTC. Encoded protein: CASTPEWETQYF.

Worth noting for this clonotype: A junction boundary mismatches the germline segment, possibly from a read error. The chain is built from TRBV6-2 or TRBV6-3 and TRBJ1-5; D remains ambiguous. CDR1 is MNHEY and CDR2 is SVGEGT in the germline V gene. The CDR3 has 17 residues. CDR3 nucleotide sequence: TGTGCCAACAGCCCACCGGCCGCGGAGACCAGCAATCAGCCCCACCATTTT. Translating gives CANSPPAAETSNQPHHF.

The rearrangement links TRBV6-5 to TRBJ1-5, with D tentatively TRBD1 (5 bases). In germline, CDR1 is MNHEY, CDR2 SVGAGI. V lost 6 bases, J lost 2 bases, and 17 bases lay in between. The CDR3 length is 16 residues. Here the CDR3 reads CASSATRGRGNQPQHF. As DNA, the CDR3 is TGTGCCAGCAGCGCCACGAGGGGAAGAGGCAATCAGCCCCAGCATTTT.

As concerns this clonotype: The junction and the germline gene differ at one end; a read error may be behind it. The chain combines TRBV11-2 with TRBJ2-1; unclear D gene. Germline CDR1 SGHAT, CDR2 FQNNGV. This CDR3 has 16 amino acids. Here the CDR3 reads CASSLDRLALEDEQFF. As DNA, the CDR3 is TGTGCCAGTAGCTTAGATCGTTTAGCATTAGAGGATGAGCAGTTCTTC. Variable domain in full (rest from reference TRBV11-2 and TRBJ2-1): EAGVAQSPRYKIIEKRQSVAFWCNPISGHATLYWYQQILGQGPKLLIQFQNNGVVDDSQLPKDRFSAERLKGVDSTLKIQPAKLEDSAVYLCASSLDRLALEDEQFFGPGTRLTVL.

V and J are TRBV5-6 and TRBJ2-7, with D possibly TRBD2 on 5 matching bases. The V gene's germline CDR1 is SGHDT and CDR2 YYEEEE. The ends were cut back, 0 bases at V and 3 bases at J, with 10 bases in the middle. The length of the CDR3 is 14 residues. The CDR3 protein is CASSLGGGFYEQYF. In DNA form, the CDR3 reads TGTGCCAGCAGCTTGGGAGGAGGTTTCTACGAGCAGTACTTC.